The 22 T cell receptor beta chains below all came from one sample that was sequenced in a study of blood T cell repertoires in COVID-19. Only in-frame clones appear in the TCRdb table, and some are missing; sequencing was by immunoSEQ multiplex PCR. The data hold 150,000 to 200,000 clones, with approximately 80% observed a single time. The sample taken for sequencing was peripheral blood. Every receptor here comes from a woman aged 65 to 85 with COVID-19, enrolled during active disease.

This clone was detected only a few times. The V gene is TRBV9, the J gene TRBJ1-3, with 8 bases lining up with TRBD1. This CDR3 has 16 amino acids. J lost 0 bases, V lost 3 bases, and 5 bases had no gene match. CDR1 SGDLS and CDR2 YYNGEE come from the germline V gene. The CDR3, as DNA: TGTGCCAGCAGCGCCGGACAGGGCCTCTCTGGAAACACCATATATTTT. This gives the protein CASSAGQGLSGNTIYF.

The rearrangement uses TRBV18 and TRBJ1-1; the D is unclear. This CDR3 has 13 residues. Germline assignment: CDR1 KGHSH and CDR2 LQKENI. V was pared by 2 bases and J by 1 base, with 5 bases between. The CDR3 sequence is CASSPIRNTEAFF. The CDR3 DNA is TGTGCCAGCTCACCAATTAGGAACACTGAAGCTTTCTTT.

The chain links TRBV6-5 to TRBJ1-2; 9 bases map to TRBD1. CDR3 length: 12 amino acids. With 4 bases clipped from V and 11 bases from J, the junction kept 5 bases outside the gene matches. Germline V lookup: CDR1 MNHEY, CDR2 SVGAGI. The CDR3 bases are TGTGCCAGCAGTTCGGGGACAGGGAGTTACACCTTC. It yields the protein CASSSGTGSYTF.

The chain links TRBV6-1 to TRBJ1-5; 7 bases line up with TRBD1. CDR3 length: 15 amino acids. Germline values: CDR1 MNHNS, CDR2 SASEGT. V shed 2 bases, J shed 7 bases, and the junction held 8 bases outside the gene matches. CDR3 amino acids: CASSELKGAAQPQHF. The DNA for the CDR3 is TGTGCCAGCAGTGAACTAAAGGGGGCTGCCCAGCCCCAGCATTTT.

The gene calls are TRBV30 and TRBJ1-1; D is ambiguous. The CDR3 totals 12 residues. The germline V and J ends were trimmed by 7 bases and 7 bases, with 16 bases remaining between them. Germline-derived CDR1 and CDR2 are GTSNPN and SVGIG (reference sequence). The CDR3 bases are TGTGCCTTCTTACTTCCCGGGGTTGAAGCTTTCTTT. Protein product: CAFLLPGVEAFF.

The chain joins TRBV9 to TRBJ1-5; 7 nucleotides align to TRBD1. J was trimmed by 0 bases and V by 3 bases; bases with no gene match: 6. Germline V gene data show CDR1 as SGDLS and CDR2 as YYNGEE. CDR3 length: 16 amino acids. CDR3 loop: CASSAGTVNSNQPQHF. In DNA form, the CDR3 reads TGTGCCAGCAGCGCTGGGACAGTTAATAGCAATCAGCCCCAGCATTTT.

The chain joins TRBV11-2 to TRBJ2-2; 9 positions match TRBD2. The CDR3 extends over 17 amino acids. The germline V gene encodes CDR1 SGHAT and CDR2 FQNNGV. J gave up 1 base and V 1 base, and 4 bases lay outside the gene matches. CDR3 residues: CASSLGPSGMNTGELFF. CDR3 nucleotide sequence: TGTGCCAGCAGCTTAGGCCCTAGCGGGATGAACACCGGGGAGCTGTTTTTT. Full variable domain (missing parts from reference TRBV11-2 and TRBJ2-2): EAGVAQSPRYKIIEKRQSVAFWCNPISGHATLYWYQQILGQGPKLLIQFQNNGVVDDSQLPKDRFSAERLKGVDSTLKIQPAKLEDSAVYLCASSLGPSGMNTGELFFGEGSRLTVL.

V and J are TRBV9 and TRBJ2-1; TRBD2 might be the D (5 bases). Looked up from germline, CDR1 is SGDLS and CDR2 is YYNGEE. The germline V and J ends were trimmed by 0 bases and 3 bases, with 7 bases remaining between them. The length of the CDR3 is 14 residues. CDR3 coding DNA: TGTGCCAGCAGCGTAGGCGGGCTCTACAATGAGCAGTTCTTC. This sequence encodes CASSVGGLYNEQFF. Looking up the rest from reference TRBV9 and TRBJ2-1 gives the full variable domain: DSGVTQTPKHLITATGQRVTLRCSPRSGDLSVYWYQQSLDQGLQFLIQYYNGEERAKGNILERFSAQQFPDLHSELNLSSLELGDSALYFCASSVGGLYNEQFFGPGTRLTVL.

The rearrangement joins TRBV7-9 to TRBJ2-1; TRBD2 agrees at 14 bases. The CDR3 loop spans 18 amino acids. V lost 1 base, J lost 8 bases, and 10 bases stayed unmatched. The germline V gene encodes CDR1 SEHNR and CDR2 FQNEAQ (reference sequence). The chain's CDR3 is CASSLGTRLAGGMDEQFF. The CDR3 nucleotides read TGTGCCAGCAGCTTAGGCACCAGACTAGCGGGAGGGATGGATGAGCAGTTCTTC.

The chain couples TRBV29-1 to TRBJ2-5, with a weak D call TRBD2 (5 bases). V lost 3 bases, J lost 3 bases, and 11 bases lay in between. Germline CDR1 and CDR2: SQVTM and ANQGSEA. The CDR3 sequence is 13 residues long. The CDR3 coding sequence is TGCAGCGTTGACGGAACAGCGGAAGAGACCCAGTACTTC. Translated, it gives CSVDGTAEETQYF.

This clone is a singleton in its sample. The chain links TRBV13 to TRBJ2-5; 10 nucleotides agree with TRBD1. The V and J ends lost 4 bases and 5 bases, in that order; junction bases with no gene match: 10. CDR1 and CDR2 from the germline V gene are PRHDT and FYEKMQ (reference sequence). The CDR3 is 16 amino acids. CDR3 protein: CASSSRQGAIVETQYF. The CDR3 DNA follows: TGTGCCAGCAGCTCCCGACAGGGGGCTATCGTGGAGACCCAGTACTTC. Looking up the rest from reference TRBV13 and TRBJ2-5 gives the full variable domain: AAGVIQSPRHLIKEKRETATLKCYPIPRHDTVYWYQQGPGQDPQFLISFYEKMQSDKGSIPDRFSAQQFSDYHSELNMSSLELGDSALYFCASSSRQGAIVETQYFGPGTRLLVL.

DNA of the CDR3: TGTGCCAGCAGTGTAACAGGGGGCAACACCGGGGAGCTGTTTTTT. This sequence encodes CASSVTGGNTGELFF. The rearrangement joins TRBV6-1 to TRBJ2-2, with 9 bases that match TRBD1. V lost 4 bases and J lost 2; bases outside the gene matches: 2. This CDR3 has 15 amino acids. Germline loops: CDR1 MNHNS, CDR2 SASEGT.

CDR3 amino acids: CASSLSGGDEQYV. In DNA form, the CDR3 reads TGTGCCAGCAGTCTTAGCGGGGGGGACGAGCAGTACGTC. The rearrangement uses TRBV2 and TRBJ2-7; 11 nucleotides agree with TRBD2. This CDR3 has 13 residues. Germline CDR1 is SNHLY and CDR2 is FYNNEI. V shed 5 bases and J 5 bases; nucleotides not matched to a gene: 2.

In its sample, this clone was seen a few times. The chain recombines TRBV3-1 (or the pseudogene TRBV3-2) with TRBJ1-2; no definite D call. This CDR3 region has 13 residues. The germline V gene has CDR1 LGHDT and CDR2 YNNKEL (reference sequence). The ends were cut back, 4 bases at V and 9 bases at J, with 15 bases in the middle. This CDR3 is CASSLKAAPSYTF. CDR3 in DNA: TGTGCCAGCAGCCTAAAGGCGGCTCCAAGCTACACCTTC.

The chain's CDR3 is CASSSSGGIYNEQFF. CDR3 nucleotide sequence: TGTGCCAGCAGCTCGTCGGGAGGAATCTACAATGAGCAGTTCTTC. V and J are TRBV11-3 and TRBJ2-1, with 7 nucleotides matching TRBD2. Germline CDR1 SGHNT, CDR2 YENEEA. The CDR3 is 15 amino acids. The junction had 6 bases not matched to a gene; V was cut back by 4 bases and J by 3 bases.

The V and J genes are TRBV20-1 and TRBJ2-3, with 8 positions matching TRBD1. This CDR3 contains 15 residues. V lost 3 bases, J lost 2 bases, and 7 bases stayed unmatched. Germline CDR1 and CDR2: DFQATT and SNEGSKA (reference sequence). CDR3 bases: TGCAGTGCTAGTGGCAGGGGGCGCGCCACAGATACGCAGTATTTT. Encoded protein: CSASGRGRATDTQYF.

This chain uses TRBV7-8 with TRBJ1-1; 7 nucleotides agree with TRBD1. V shed 4 bases, J shed 5 bases, and the junction held 1 base outside the gene matches. The V gene's germline CDR1 is SGHVS and CDR2 FQNEAQ. This CDR3 is 12 amino acids long. This CDR3 reads CASSSQGTEAFF. CDR3 in DNA: TGTGCCAGCAGCTCACAGGGGACTGAAGCTTTCTTT.

The chain links TRBV7-3 to TRBJ2-1; 10 bases match TRBD2. The germline V gene encodes CDR1 SGHTA and CDR2 FQGTGA. This CDR3 contains 17 residues. Trimming cost V 1 base and J 6 bases; bases outside gene matches: 9. As DNA, the CDR3 is TGTGCCAGCAGCTTAAGTCCGCAGCGGGGGGGCCTCAATGAGCAGTTCTTC. It encodes CASSLSPQRGGLNEQFF.

In DNA form, the CDR3 reads TGTGCCAGCAGCCCGAGATCTTGGGGCCCAACTAATGAAAAACTGTTTTTT. It is translated as CASSPRSWGPTNEKLFF. This chain joins TRBV9 and TRBJ1-4, with a possible D match to TRBD1 (5 bases). Per the germline V gene, CDR1 is SGDLS and CDR2 is YYNGEE. The CDR3 loop spans 17 amino acids. Trimming removed 4 bases from V and 0 bases from J, with 16 bases in between.

With respect to this clone: This could be a read error, since a much larger clone is one nucleotide away. The rearrangement uses TRBV7-9 and TRBJ1-1; 9 nucleotides line up with TRBD1. The germline V gene encodes CDR1 SEHNR and CDR2 FQNEAQ (reference sequence). CDR3 size: 16 residues. Trimming at V came to 8 bases and at J to 8 bases, leaving 18 bases not matched to a gene. The CDR3 is CASGRTGATAGGEAFF. CDR3 nucleotides: TGTGCCAGCGGCCGGACAGGGGCGACCGCCGGAGGAGAAGCTTTCTTT.

The CDR3 coding sequence is TGTGCCAGCAGCTTAATTGGGGCCTCCTACAATGAGCAGTTCTTC. Protein product: CASSLIGASYNEQFF. The rearrangement joins TRBV11-3 to TRBJ2-1; D perhaps matches TRBD1 (5 bases). CDR3 size: 15 residues. Germline V gene sequence: CDR1 SGHNT, CDR2 YENEEA. V was shortened by 2 bases and J by 0 bases, with 8 bases between the two germline ends.

This clone was recorded only once. The junction differs from germline at one of its ends, possibly a read error. The rearrangement joins TRBV7-7 to TRBJ2-1; D is undetermined. The germline gives CDR1 SSHAT, CDR2 FNYEAQ (reference sequence). This CDR3 contains 15 residues. In DNA, the CDR3 is TGTGCTAGCAGCTTAGGCCCCAGCTCCTACAATGAGCAGTTCTTC. It is translated as CASSLGPSSYNEQFF.